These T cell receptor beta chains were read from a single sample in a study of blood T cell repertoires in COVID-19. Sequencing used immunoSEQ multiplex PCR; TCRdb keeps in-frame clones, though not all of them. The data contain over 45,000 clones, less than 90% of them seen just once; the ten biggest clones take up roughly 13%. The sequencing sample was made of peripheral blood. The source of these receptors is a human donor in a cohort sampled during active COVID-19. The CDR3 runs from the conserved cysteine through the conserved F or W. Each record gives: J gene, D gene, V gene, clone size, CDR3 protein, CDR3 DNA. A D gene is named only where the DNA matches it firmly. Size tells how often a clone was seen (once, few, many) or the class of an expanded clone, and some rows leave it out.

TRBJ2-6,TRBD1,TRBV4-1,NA,CASSQEGQGASGANVLTF,TGCGCCAGCAGCCAAGAGGGACAGGGGGCTTCTGGGGCCAACGTCCTGACTTTC
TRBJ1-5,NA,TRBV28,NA,CASIRQGWQPQHF,TGTGCCAGCATAAGGCAGGGGTGGCAGCCCCAGCATTTT
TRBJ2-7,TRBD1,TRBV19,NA,CASSLRQGGSYEQYF,TGTGCCAGTAGCCTCAGACAGGGGGGTTCCTACGAGCAGTACTTC
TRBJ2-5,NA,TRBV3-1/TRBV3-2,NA,CASSQVAGPQETQYF,TGTGCCAGCAGCCAAGTGGCGGGGCCCCAAGAGACCCAGTACTTC
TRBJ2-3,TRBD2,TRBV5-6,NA,CASSWTSGGTLYF,TGTGCCAGCAGCTGGACTAGCGGGGGGACCCTATATTTT
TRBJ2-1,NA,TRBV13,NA,CASSLGGNEQFF,TGTGCCAGCAGCTTAGGCGGGAATGAGCAGTTCTTC
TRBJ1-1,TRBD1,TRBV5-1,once,CASSRQGGGTEAFF,TGCGCCAGCAGCCGACAGGGTGGAGGGACTGAAGCTTTCTTT
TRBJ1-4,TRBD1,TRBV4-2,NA,CASSQEGGQAIEKLFF,TGTGCCAGCAGCCAAGAAGGGGGACAGGCTATTGAAAAACTGTTTTTT
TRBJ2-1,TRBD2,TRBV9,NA,CASSVRAGGLYNEQFF,TGTGCCAGCAGCGTAAGGGCGGGGGGCCTCTACAATGAGCAGTTCTTC
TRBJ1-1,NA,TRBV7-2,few,CASSLVSMNTEAFF,TGTGCCAGCAGCTTAGTGTCTATGAACACTGAAGCTTTCTTT
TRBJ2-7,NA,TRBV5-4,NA,CASSLGFGSAGQYF,TGTGCCAGCAGCTTGGGGTTCGGGTCGGCGGGGCAGTACTTC